Listed below are T cell receptor beta chains from one sample, sequenced in a study of metastatic and nonmetastatic thyroid tumors. TCRdb reprocessed the PCR reads via MiXCR. The sample shows 29,000 or so clones, roughly 4% of them seen only once. Sequencing was carried out using blood. The receptors here all came from a female donor with papillary thyroid cancer or a benign thyroid nodule (not recorded which). Some clones in this sample may be carry-over from other donors' samples. Each CDR3 is given with its conserved first and last residue. The D gene is left open where the match is weak. For some rows the clone size is stated as once, few or many, or as a class when expanded; others skip it.

TRBJ1-5,TRBV6-1,17,few,-,CASSARGGRVSNQPQHF,TGTGCCAGCAGTGCGAGGGGGGGGCGGGTAAGCAATCAGCCCCAGCATTTT
TRBJ1-1,TRBV20-1,15,-,TRBD1,CSARGIQGGYTEAFF,TGCAGTGCTAGGGGTATACAGGGGGGCTACACTGAAGCTTTCTTT
TRBJ1-5,TRBV10-1,17,few,TRBD1,CASSEGDRGRGNQPQHF,TGCGCCAGCAGTGAGGGGGACAGGGGGCGGGGCAATCAGCCCCAGCATTTT
TRBJ2-7,TRBV5-1,15,-,TRBD1,CASSADRGQGRGKYF,TGCGCCAGCAGCGCAGACAGGGGGCAGGGTAGGGGAAAGTACTTC
TRBJ1-6,TRBV19,15,medium-sized,-,CASSIEAGSKSPLHF,TGTGCCAGTAGTATAGAAGCAGGTTCGAAATCACCCCTCCACTTT
TRBJ1-2,TRBV5-1,15,many,-,CASSLSGDPNYGHTF,TGCGCCAGCAGCTTGTCAGGGGATCCTAACTATGGCCACACCTTC
TRBJ2-3,TRBV7-3,15,-,TRBD1,CASSEDRTITDTQYF,TGTGCCAGCAGTGAGGACAGGACGATCACAGATACGCAGTATTTT
TRBJ2-2,TRBV19,15,-,TRBD1,CASKRQGSNTGELFF,TGTGCCAGTAAGCGACAGGGCTCGAACACCGGGGAGCTGTTTTTT
TRBJ2-7,TRBV11-2,16,many,TRBD2,CASSSEVEREPLEQYF,TGTGCCAGCAGCTCCGAGGTGGAGCGGGAGCCCCTGGAGCAGTACTTC
TRBJ2-1,TRBV5-1,15,-,TRBD1,CASSFGQARSNEQFF,TGCGCCAGCAGTTTCGGACAGGCTCGCAGCAATGAGCAGTTCTTC
TRBJ2-1,TRBV6-1,15,many,-,CASSYGVRLSNEQFF,TGTGCCAGCAGTTATGGCGTCCGACTGAGCAATGAGCAGTTCTTC
TRBJ2-3,TRBV6-1,16,few,-,CASSEASWRSADTQYF,TGTGCCAGCAGTGAGGCTAGCTGGAGGTCCGCAGATACGCAGTATTTT
TRBJ2-7,TRBV6-1,14,medium-sized,-,CASSTVAVSYEQYF,TGTGCCAGCAGTACCGTAGCGGTCTCCTACGAGCAGTACTTC
TRBJ1-5,TRBV3-1,15,many,-,CASSLSWGPNQPQHF,TGTGCCAGCAGCCTATCGTGGGGTCCCAATCAGCCCCAGCATTTT
TRBJ2-1,TRBV12-5,17,many,TRBD1,CASGLLPGQLSYNEQFF,TGTGCTAGTGGTTTGCTTCCGGGACAGCTCTCCTACAATGAGCAGTTCTTC
TRBJ1-2,TRBV6-1,13,medium-sized,-,CATSSRGGYGYTF,TGTGCCACCTCCAGCAGGGGCGGGTATGGCTACACCTTC
TRBJ2-7,TRBV6-1,13,medium-sized,-,CASGWTGRGEQYF,TGTGCCAGCGGGTGGACAGGGAGGGGCGAGCAGTACTTC
TRBJ1-1,TRBV6-1,8,many,-,CASSEAFF,TGTGCCAGCAGTGAAGCTTTCTTT
TRBJ1-4,TRBV5-6,13,many,-,CASSLQGREKLFF,TGTGCCAGCAGCTTGCAGGGGCGGGAAAAACTGTTTTTT
TRBJ2-2,TRBV27,17,-,TRBD2,CASTLGLAGVGTGELFF,TGTGCCAGCACCCTGGGACTAGCGGGAGTAGGCACCGGGGAGCTGTTTTTT
TRBJ1-4,TRBV5-4,14,-,-,CASSLGWYDEKLFF,TGTGCCAGCAGCTTGGGGTGGTATGATGAAAAACTGTTTTTT
TRBJ2-3,TRBV10-3,16,many,-,CAISELRQGGTDTQYF,TGTGCCATCAGTGAGTTGAGGCAGGGGGGGACAGATACGCAGTATTTT
TRBJ2-3,TRBV11-3,16,-,-,CASTELRGGGTDTQYF,TGTGCCAGCACCGAACTCAGGGGGGGGGGCACAGATACGCAGTATTTT
TRBJ2-7,TRBV10-3,17,many,TRBD2,CAIRPGLAGNSSYEQYF,TGTGCCATCAGACCCGGACTAGCGGGAAATAGCTCCTACGAGCAGTACTTC